These 4 T cell receptor beta chains were all obtained from the same sample, sequenced in a study of T cell responses to AZD1222 COVID-19 vaccine. This table comes from immunoSEQ multiplex PCR, and its TCRdb copy is limited to in-frame clones, with some not included. Counted here are 120,000 to 150,000 clones, roughly 91% occurring once; the ten biggest clones make up about 1.5%. Material: peripheral blood, obtained on day 0 of AZD1222 vaccination. The receptors stem from an adult in good health.

This chain uses TRBV6-5 with TRBJ1-1; D remains ambiguous. The CDR3 length is 11 residues. The germline V gene encodes CDR1 MNHEY and CDR2 SVGAGI. V was trimmed by 8 bases and J by 7 bases, leaving 11 bases between them. CDR3 coding DNA: TGTGCCAGCTCACGGTGGGGTGAAGCTTTCTTT. Residues: CASSRWGEAFF.

V is TRBV7-2 and J is TRBJ2-1; 8 bases are a match to TRBD2. Trimming at V came to 0 bases and at J to 2 bases, leaving 9 bases not matched to a gene. Germline lookup yields CDR1 SGHTA and CDR2 FQGNSA. This CDR3 comprises 18 residues. This CDR3 is CASSLAGVAGSTYNEQFF. Written as DNA, the CDR3 is TGTGCCAGCAGCTTAGCCGGGGTAGCGGGGTCGACCTACAATGAGCAGTTCTTC.

The CDR3, as DNA: TGTGCCTGGAGTGTGGGGGGGACGCCGTTCTTC. Its translation: CAWSVGGTPFF. The rearrangement links TRBV30 to TRBJ2-1, with TRBD2 identical over 7 bases. Losses at the gene ends were 0 bases for V and 15 bases for J; bases not matched to a gene: 5. The CDR3 extends over 11 amino acids. The germline gives CDR1 GTSNPN, CDR2 SVGIG (reference sequence).

The chain has TRBV5-1 and TRBJ2-1; 8 bases line up with TRBD2. V gave up 0 bases and J gave up 5 bases; unmatched junction bases: 10. Germline V gives CDR1 SGHRS, CDR2 YFSETQ. The CDR3 loop spans 17 amino acids. The CDR3 region is CASSLAGAGGYHNEQFF. CDR3 bases: TGCGCCAGCAGCTTGGCCGGGGCGGGGGGTTATCACAATGAGCAGTTCTTC.